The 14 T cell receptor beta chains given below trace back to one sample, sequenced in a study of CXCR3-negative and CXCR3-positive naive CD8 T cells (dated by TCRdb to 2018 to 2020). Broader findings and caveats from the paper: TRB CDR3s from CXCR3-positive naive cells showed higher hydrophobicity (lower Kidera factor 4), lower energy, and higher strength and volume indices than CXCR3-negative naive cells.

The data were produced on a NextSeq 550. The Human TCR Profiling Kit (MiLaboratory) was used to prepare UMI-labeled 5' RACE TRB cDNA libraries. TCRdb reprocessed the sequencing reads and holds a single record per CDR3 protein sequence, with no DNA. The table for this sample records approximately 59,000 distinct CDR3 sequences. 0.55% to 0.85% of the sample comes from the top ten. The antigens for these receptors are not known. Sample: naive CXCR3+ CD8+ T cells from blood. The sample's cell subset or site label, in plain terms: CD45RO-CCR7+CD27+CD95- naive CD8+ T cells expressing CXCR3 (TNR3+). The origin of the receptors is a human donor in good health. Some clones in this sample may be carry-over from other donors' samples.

The CDR3 spells CASSTLFPGQNTEAFF. The V and J genes are TRBV21-1 and TRBJ1-1; TCRdb picks TRBD1, but there is no DNA to check that call. TRBV21-1 counts as a pseudogene. The CDR3 has 16 residues.

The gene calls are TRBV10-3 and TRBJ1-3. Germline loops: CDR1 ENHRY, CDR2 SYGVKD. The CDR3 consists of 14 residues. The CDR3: CAIISAESENTIYF.

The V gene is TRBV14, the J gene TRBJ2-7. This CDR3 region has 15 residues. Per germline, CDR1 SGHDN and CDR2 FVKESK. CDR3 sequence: CASSQESAGNYEQYF.

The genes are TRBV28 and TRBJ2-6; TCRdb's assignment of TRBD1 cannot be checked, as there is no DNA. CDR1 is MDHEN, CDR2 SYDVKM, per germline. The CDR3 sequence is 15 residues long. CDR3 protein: CASSRGVSGANVLTF.

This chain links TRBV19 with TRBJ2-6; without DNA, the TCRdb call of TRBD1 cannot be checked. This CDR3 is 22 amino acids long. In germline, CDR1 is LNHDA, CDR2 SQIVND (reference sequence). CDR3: CASTMEGRRQGFYFAGANVLTF. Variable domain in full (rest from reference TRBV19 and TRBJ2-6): DGGITQSPKYLFRKEGQNVTLSCEQNLNHDAMYWYRQDPGQGLRLIYYSQIVNDFQKGDIAEGYSVSREKKESFPLTVTSAQKNPTAFYLCASTMEGRRQGFYFAGANVLTFGAGSRLTVL.

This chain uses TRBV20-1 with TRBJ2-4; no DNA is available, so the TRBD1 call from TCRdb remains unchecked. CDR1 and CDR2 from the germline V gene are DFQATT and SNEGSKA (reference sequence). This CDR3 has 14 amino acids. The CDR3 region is CSALQGVAKNIQYF.

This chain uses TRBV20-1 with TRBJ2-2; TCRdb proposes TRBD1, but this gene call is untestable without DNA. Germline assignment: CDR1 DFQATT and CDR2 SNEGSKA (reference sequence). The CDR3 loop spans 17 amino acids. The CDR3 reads CSAGEGQGARVTGELFF.

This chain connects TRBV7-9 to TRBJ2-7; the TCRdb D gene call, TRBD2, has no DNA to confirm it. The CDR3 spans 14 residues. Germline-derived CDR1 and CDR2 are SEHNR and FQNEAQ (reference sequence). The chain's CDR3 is CASSSSAGGNEQYF.

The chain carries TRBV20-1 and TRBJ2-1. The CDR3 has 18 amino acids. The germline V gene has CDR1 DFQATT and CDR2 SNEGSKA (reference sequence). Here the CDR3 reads CSARDLVAVRSSYNEQFF.

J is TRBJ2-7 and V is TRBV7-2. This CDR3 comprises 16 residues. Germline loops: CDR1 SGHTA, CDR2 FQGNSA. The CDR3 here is CASSLGRMSVSYEQYF.

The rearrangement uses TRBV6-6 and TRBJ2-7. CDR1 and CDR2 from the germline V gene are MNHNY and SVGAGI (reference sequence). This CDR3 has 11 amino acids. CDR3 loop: CASSYSLAQYF.

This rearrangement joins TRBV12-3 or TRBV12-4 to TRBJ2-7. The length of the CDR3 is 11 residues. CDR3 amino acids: CASTDLEEQYF.

The chain's CDR3 is CASSISGGAGETQYF. The chain has TRBV12-3 or TRBV12-4 and TRBJ2-5; TCRdb returns TRBD1, unconfirmable since there is no DNA. The CDR3 spans 15 residues.

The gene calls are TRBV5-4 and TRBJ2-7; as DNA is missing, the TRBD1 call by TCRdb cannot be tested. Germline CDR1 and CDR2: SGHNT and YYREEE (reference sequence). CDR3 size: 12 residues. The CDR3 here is CASSLEGNEQYF.